These 11 T cell receptor beta chains were sequenced from one sample in a study of T cell responses to AZD1222 COVID-19 vaccine (dated by TCRdb to the early 2020s). The sample's time point, from its label and the paper: about 28 days (+/-7) after the second vaccine dose. The library was obtained by the immunoSEQ multiplex PCR assay. Drawn from immuneACCESS, this table holds only the in-frame rearrangements with V and J called that TCRdb kept. Clones are partly lost; checked studies trace under half to an unresolved V gene and leave the rest unexplained. The sample records roughly 100,000 clones, about 88% of which are singletons. In total, the top ten clones hold roughly 45% of the sample. This specimen was peripheral blood, taken 28 days after the second AZD1222 dose. The receptors here all came from an adult who received the AZD1222 COVID-19 vaccine.

The J gene is TRBJ2-2, the V gene TRBV9; D is unclear. The CDR3 has 13 residues. V lost 2 bases and J lost 6, with 8 bases in between. Germline CDR1 SGDLS, CDR2 YYNGEE. DNA for the CDR3: TGTGCCAGCAGCGTCCCAGTAGCCGGGGAGCTGTTTTTT. It codes for CASSVPVAGELFF. The full variable domain, its missing parts supplied by reference TRBV9 and TRBJ2-2, is DSGVTQTPKHLITATGQRVTLRCSPRSGDLSVYWYQQSLDQGLQFLIQYYNGEERAKGNILERFSAQQFPDLHSELNLSSLELGDSALYFCASSVPVAGELFFGEGSRLTVL.

V is TRBV6-1 and J is TRBJ1-5; 7 bases agree with TRBD1. The germline gives CDR1 MNHNS, CDR2 SASEGT. J gave up 2 bases and V 4 bases, and 8 bases lay outside the gene matches. This CDR3 is built from 16 residues. CDR3 residues: CASSGRQGAGNQPQHF. The CDR3 nucleotides read TGTGCCAGCAGTGGCAGACAGGGTGCTGGCAATCAGCCCCAGCATTTT.

The J gene is TRBJ2-1, the V gene TRBV29-1; TRBD2 matches 13 bases. CDR1 and CDR2 from the germline V gene are SQVTM and ANQGSEA. V was pared by 7 bases and J by 6 bases, with 6 bases of the junction left unmatched. The CDR3 is 14 residues long. CDR3 in amino acids: CSDVLAGGSNEQFF. In DNA, the CDR3 is TGCAGCGATGTACTAGCGGGAGGGTCCAATGAGCAGTTCTTC.

This chain links TRBV28 with TRBJ2-3; 11 bases match TRBD2. CDR3 length: 15 residues. J was trimmed by 5 bases and V by 7 bases; bases with no gene match: 8. Germline values: CDR1 MDHEN, CDR2 SYDVKM. DNA for the CDR3: TGTGCCAGCATAGCGGGAGGGTCTGCTAAAGATACGCAGTATTTT. Protein product: CASIAGGSAKDTQYF.

The chain carries TRBV6-2 or TRBV6-3 and TRBJ1-2; TRBD1 agrees at 9 bases. The CDR3 consists of 15 residues. V lost 2 bases, J lost 5 bases, and 6 bases stayed unmatched. The germline gives CDR1 MNHEY, CDR2 SVGEGT. The CDR3 loop reads CASSYPTGTGYGYTF. The CDR3 nucleotides are TGTGCCAGCAGTTACCCGACCGGGACAGGGTATGGCTACACCTTC.

The count of this clone is one. The J gene is TRBJ2-3, the V gene TRBV4-2; possible D gene TRBD1, 6 bases. CDR3 length: 12 amino acids. Trimming pared 7 bases from V and 6 bases from J, leaving 11 bases between. From germline, CDR1 is LGHNA and CDR2 YNFKEQ. In DNA, the CDR3 is TGTGCCAGCACCACAGGGACGGATACGCAGTATTTT. It encodes CASTTGTDTQYF.

This chain uses TRBV28 with TRBJ2-7; D is unresolved. The germline V gene has CDR1 MDHEN and CDR2 SYDVKM. Trimming removed 1 base at V and 0 bases at J, with 13 bases between. This CDR3 has 16 residues. The CDR3 DNA reads TGTGCCAGCAGTTTATTTTCCCGGACGGTCTCCTACGAGCAGTACTTC. Translation gives CASSLFSRTVSYEQYF.

The chain combines TRBV18 with TRBJ1-1; a possible D gene is TRBD1 (6 bases). Germline CDR1 and CDR2: KGHSH and LQKENI. Trimming stripped 3 bases from V and 0 bases from J, with 11 bases between. CDR3 length: 15 amino acids. The CDR3 spells CASSPLRGLNTEAFF. The DNA of the CDR3 is TGTGCCAGCTCACCGCTCAGGGGTTTGAACACTGAAGCTTTCTTT.

The chain links TRBV28 to TRBJ2-7; 10 bases are shared with TRBD2. CDR3 length equals 15 residues. The V segment lost 1 base and the J segment 6 bases; nucleotides outside the gene matches: 6. CDR1 MDHEN and CDR2 SYDVKM come from the germline V gene. The CDR3 is CASSLSASGSLEQYF. As DNA, the CDR3 is TGTGCCAGCAGTTTATCGGCTAGCGGGAGTCTCGAGCAGTACTTC.

This clone was found a few times. The chain uses TRBV11-2 and TRBJ2-1, with D possibly being TRBD1 (5 bases). CDR1 is SGHAT and CDR2 is FQNNGV in the germline V gene. The CDR3 is 11 amino acids. The V end lost 4 bases, the J end lost 8 bases, and 6 bases lay between the germline ends. CDR3 nucleotide sequence: TGTGCCAGCAGCTGGGGCCATGAGCAGTTCTTC. Protein: CASSWGHEQFF. Based on the CDR3 plus reference TRBV11-2 and TRBJ2-1, the full variable domain is EAGVAQSPRYKIIEKRQSVAFWCNPISGHATLYWYQQILGQGPKLLIQFQNNGVVDDSQLPKDRFSAERLKGVDSTLKIQPAKLEDSAVYLCASSWGHEQFFGPGTRLTVL.

This sequence joins TRBV11-2 and TRBJ2-1, with D tentatively TRBD2 (6 bases). Germline V gene data show CDR1 as SGHAT and CDR2 as FQNNGV. This CDR3 comprises 12 residues. V shed 6 bases and J shed 9 bases, with 12 bases lying between them. This CDR3 reads CASSPRAGEQFF. The DNA of the CDR3 is TGTGCCAGCAGTCCTAGAGCGGGTGAGCAGTTCTTC.